The following is a TCR beta chain sequence with its context. In the PCR, 60 Vbeta and 13 Jbeta primers were used. This table comes from immunoSEQ multiplex PCR, and its TCRdb copy is limited to in-frame clones, with some not included. The sample carries 62,000 or so clones, around 87% recorded once. This CDR3 is 13 amino acids long. Trimming pared 6 bases from V and 1 base from J, leaving 7 bases between. Per the germline V gene, CDR1 is MDHEN and CDR2 is SYDVKM. This entry belongs to a study of cytomegalovirus exposure and HLA in healthy donors. The J gene is TRBJ1-5, the V gene TRBV28; D unclear. The origin of this receptor is a man between 18 and 29 years old in good health and CMV-seronegative. Sequenced sample: PBMCs. The CDR3 reads CASRTTSNQPQHF. The DNA for the CDR3 is TGTGCCAGCAGGACTACAAGCAATCAGCCCCAGCATTTT.